This passage covers 25 T cell receptor beta chains from one sample sequenced in a study of blood T cell repertoires in COVID-19. Profiling relied on immunoSEQ multiplex PCR, and the TCRdb table lists in-frame clones only, not all of them. The sample lists about 200,000 clones; 86% were seen once. Sequenced: peripheral blood. The receptor source for this set is a woman in her 70s with acute or convalescent COVID-19.

The chain links TRBV4-3 to TRBJ2-1; 9 bases align to TRBD1. The germline V gene encodes CDR1 LGHNA and CDR2 YSLEER. The CDR3 runs to 15 residues. V shed 4 bases and J 7 bases; nucleotides not matched to a gene: 8. This CDR3 reads CASSPGTGIINEQFF. The CDR3 DNA reads TGCGCCAGCAGCCCCGGGACAGGGATAATTAATGAGCAGTTCTTC.

The chain has TRBV5-5 and TRBJ2-5; no definite D call. This CDR3 spans 16 amino acids. From germline, CDR1 is SGHKS and CDR2 YYEKEE (reference sequence). V lost 3 bases and J 2 bases, leaving 17 bases between the germline ends. CDR3 bases: TGTGCCAGCAGCTCTCCAGGCCTGGGTGGACAAGAGACCCAGTACTTC. It yields the protein CASSSPGLGGQETQYF.

The chain carries TRBV12-3 or TRBV12-4 and TRBJ1-1, with TRBD1 identical over 9 bases. This CDR3 is built from 13 residues. V trimming: 6 bases; J trimming: 4 bases; junction bases outside the gene matches: 3. The CDR3 sequence: CASRGQGGTEAFF. The CDR3 DNA reads as TGTGCCAGCAGGGGACAGGGAGGCACTGAAGCTTTCTTT.

The J gene is TRBJ2-5, the V gene TRBV5-4; TRBD1 matches at 11 bases. J was trimmed by 5 bases and V by 3 bases; bases with no gene match: 3. The CDR3 has 14 residues. Germline CDR1 and CDR2: SGHNT and YYREEE (reference sequence). Here the CDR3 reads CASSWTGGSETQYF. The CDR3 region has the DNA TGTGCCAGCAGCTGGACAGGGGGCAGTGAGACCCAGTACTTC.

This sequence joins TRBV4-3 and TRBJ1-2, with TRBD1 identical over 10 bases. V lost 3 bases, J lost 6 bases, and 1 base stayed unmatched. The CDR3 consists of 13 residues. The germline V gene encodes CDR1 LGHNA and CDR2 YSLEER. CDR3: CASSQDRGDGYTF. The CDR3 region has the DNA TGCGCCAGCAGCCAGGACAGGGGGGATGGCTACACCTTC.

This sequence joins TRBV7-7 and TRBJ2-2; 8 bases are a match to TRBD1. V was clipped by 5 bases and J by 6 bases; unmatched bases: 5. From germline, CDR1 is SSHAT and CDR2 FNYEAQ (reference sequence). The CDR3 has 14 amino acids. CDR3 sequence: CASSPDRGAGELFF. The CDR3 region has the DNA TGTGCCAGCAGCCCAGACAGGGGCGCCGGGGAGCTGTTTTTT.

This clone has a single count. The rearrangement uses TRBV27 and TRBJ2-7, with TRBD1 identical over 7 bases. The germline gives CDR1 MNHEY, CDR2 SMNVEV (reference sequence). The V gene end was trimmed by 3 bases and the J gene end by 3 bases; junction bases not matched to a gene: 8. The CDR3 runs 15 residues. The CDR3 protein is CASSLRQGPNYEQYF. CDR3 DNA: TGTGCCAGCAGTTTGAGACAGGGCCCCAACTACGAGCAGTACTTC.

This clone has more than one count but fewer than ten. J is TRBJ2-7 and V is TRBV6-6, with a possible D match to TRBD2 (7 bases). The CDR3 loop spans 15 amino acids. Germline V gene sequence: CDR1 MNHNY, CDR2 SVGAGI (reference sequence). Trimming stripped 4 bases from V and 3 bases from J, with 16 bases between. CDR3 nucleotides: TGTGCCAGCAGTTTGGCGGGGGCCAAAATCTACGAGCAGTACTTC. Its translation is CASSLAGAKIYEQYF.

The gene calls are TRBV5-8 and TRBJ2-7; TRBD2 aligns across 7 bases. Germline trimming cut 1 base from V and 7 bases from J; bases unmatched to any gene: 8. CDR1 and CDR2 (germline): SGHTS, YDEGEE. This CDR3 has 14 amino acids. CDR3 loop: CASSLTGGTGEQYF. The CDR3 DNA reads as TGTGCCAGCAGCTTGACGGGAGGTACGGGGGAGCAGTACTTC.

This CDR3 is CASSLSRGQGIPEAFF. The CDR3, as DNA: TGTGCCAGCAGTTTATCTAGGGGACAGGGAATCCCTGAAGCTTTCTTT. The rearrangement links TRBV27 to TRBJ1-1, with 9 positions matching TRBD1. CDR1 and CDR2 from the germline V gene are MNHEY and SMNVEV (reference sequence). J gave up 6 bases and V 0 bases, and 8 bases lay outside the gene matches. CDR3 length equals 16 residues.

The genes are TRBV28 and TRBJ2-3, with 9 bases that match TRBD1. J gave up 3 bases and V 3 bases, and 4 bases lay outside the gene matches. The CDR3 runs 15 residues. Germline V lookup: CDR1 MDHEN, CDR2 SYDVKM. The CDR3: CASSFTGGGTDTQYF. CDR3 DNA: TGTGCCAGCAGTTTTACAGGGGGCGGAACAGATACGCAGTATTTT.

The chain couples TRBV11-3 to TRBJ2-7; 7 bases align to TRBD2. The trim removed 1 base at V and 3 bases at J, leaving 6 bases unmatched. The CDR3 sequence is 15 residues long. Germline values: CDR1 SGHNT, CDR2 YENEEA. CDR3 nucleotide sequence: TGTGCCAGCAGCTTAGCTCCTAGCGGAGACTACGAGCAGTACTTC. It translates to CASSLAPSGDYEQYF.

The CDR3 DNA reads as TGCGCCAGCAACAGGGGGCGGACTAGCGGGTTACAGTTGGCAGATACGCAGTATTTT. Its protein is CASNRGRTSGLQLADTQYF. V is TRBV5-1 and J is TRBJ2-3; the match to TRBD2 covers 11 bases. J lost 4 bases, V lost 6 bases, and 19 bases had no gene match. Germline V lookup: CDR1 SGHRS, CDR2 YFSETQ. The CDR3 runs to 19 residues.

For this clone: This CDR3 is also generated by other DNA sequences in the sample. The chain joins TRBV19 to TRBJ1-4, with TRBD1 identical over 9 bases. The V gene end was trimmed by 6 bases and the J gene end by 6 bases; junction bases not matched to a gene: 8. Germline V gene data show CDR1 as LNHDA and CDR2 as SQIVND (reference sequence). The CDR3 loop spans 15 amino acids. CDR3 nucleotides: TGTGCCAGTAGGAAGCCGGGACAGGGAGATGAAAAACTGTTTTTT. Encoded protein: CASRKPGQGDEKLFF.

The chain has TRBV5-8 and TRBJ2-7; TRBD1 aligns across 9 bases. V trimming: 4 bases; J trimming: 1 base; junction bases outside the gene matches: 6. CDR1 and CDR2 from the germline V gene are SGHTS and YDEGEE. The CDR3 covers 15 residues. The CDR3 is CASSPYGTGSYEQYF. In nucleotides, the CDR3 is TGTGCCAGCAGCCCATACGGGACAGGGTCCTACGAGCAGTACTTC.

The chain carries TRBV27 and TRBJ1-2; D is perhaps TRBD1 (5 bases). The V gene lost 5 bases and the J gene lost 4 bases, with 14 bases spanning the gap. Germline assignment: CDR1 MNHEY and CDR2 SMNVEV (reference sequence). The CDR3 spans 14 residues. The CDR3 reads CASSPPGVTYGYTF. The DNA for the CDR3 is TGTGCCAGCAGTCCCCCGGGGGTTACCTATGGCTACACCTTC.

The J gene is TRBJ1-4, the V gene TRBV2; D unresolved. The V end was cut by 6 bases, the J end by 8 bases, with 16 bases between. Germline V lookup: CDR1 SNHLY, CDR2 FYNNEI. The CDR3 has 14 residues. CDR3 nucleotide sequence: TGTGCCAGCAGAGTCGCTAGATCAGACGAAAAACTGTTTTTT. This gives the protein CASRVARSDEKLFF.

The CDR3: CASSLNRGLGYTF. CDR3 DNA sequence: TGTGCCAGCAGCCTCAACAGGGGGCTCGGCTACACCTTC. The rearrangement uses TRBV12-3 or TRBV12-4 and TRBJ1-2; TRBD1 aligns across 9 bases. The V and J ends lost 6 bases and 8 bases, in that order; junction bases with no gene match: 7. The CDR3 runs to 13 residues.

The CDR3 sequence is CASSLGAGREQYF. The CDR3 DNA sequence: TGTGCCAGCAGCTTAGGAGCAGGGCGCGAGCAGTACTTC. V and J are TRBV7-2 and TRBJ2-7; tentative D call: TRBD1 (5 bases). In germline, CDR1 is SGHTA, CDR2 FQGNSA. The V end lost 1 base, the J end lost 6 bases, and 10 bases lay between the germline ends. The CDR3 is 13 residues long.

The chain has TRBV5-8 and TRBJ2-7, with 7 nucleotides matching TRBD1. The CDR3 runs 15 residues. V was clipped by 0 bases and J by 1 base; unmatched bases: 4. CDR1 and CDR2 from the germline V gene are SGHTS and YDEGEE. As DNA, the CDR3 is TGTGCCAGCAGCTTGGACGGACAGGTATCCTACGAGCAGTACTTC. Amino acid sequence: CASSLDGQVSYEQYF.

The chain employs TRBV3-1 (or the pseudogene TRBV3-2) and TRBJ1-1, with D tentatively TRBD1 (5 bases). V was pared by 1 base and J by 1 base, with 7 bases between. CDR3 size: 14 residues. Germline CDR1 and CDR2: LGHDT and YNNKEL (reference sequence). The CDR3 sequence: CASSQGQGNTEAFF. The CDR3 DNA reads TGTGCCAGCAGCCAAGGTCAGGGGAACACTGAAGCTTTCTTT.

The J gene is TRBJ1-1, the V gene TRBV5-1; D remains unclear. Deletions cut 1 base from V and 0 bases from J, with 10 bases between. This CDR3 region has 15 residues. CDR1 is SGHRS and CDR2 is YFSETQ in the germline V gene. The CDR3 DNA is TGCGCCAGCAGCTTGAGGCAGGCCGTGAACACTGAAGCTTTCTTT. Residues: CASSLRQAVNTEAFF.

V usage is TRBV19 and J usage is TRBJ2-7; TRBD2 aligns across 10 bases. This CDR3 contains 17 residues. V was clipped by 5 bases and J by 2 bases; unmatched bases: 12. CDR1 is LNHDA, CDR2 SQIVND, per germline (reference sequence). CDR3 sequence (DNA): TGTGCCAGTAGTTCCTCCCTCCGGACTAGCGGAACCTACGAGCAGTACTTC. As protein: CASSSSLRTSGTYEQYF. Using reference TRBV19 and TRBJ2-7 for the parts outside the CDR3, the full variable domain is DGGITQSPKYLFRKEGQNVTLSCEQNLNHDAMYWYRQDPGQGLRLIYYSQIVNDFQKGDIAEGYSVSREKKESFPLTVTSAQKNPTAFYLCASSSSLRTSGTYEQYFGPGTRLTVT.

The chain is built from TRBV19 and TRBJ1-5, with 11 bases aligning to TRBD1. Germline V gives CDR1 LNHDA, CDR2 SQIVND (reference sequence). V dropped 5 bases and J dropped 2; count of bases not matched to a gene: 11. There are 18 residues in the CDR3. In DNA, the CDR3 is TGTGCCAGTAGTGTTAGAACCGGGACAGGGGGAGGCAATCAGCCCCAGCATTTT. It codes for CASSVRTGTGGGNQPQHF. The complete variable domain, with remaining parts taken from reference TRBV19 and TRBJ1-5, reads DGGITQSPKYLFRKEGQNVTLSCEQNLNHDAMYWYRQDPGQGLRLIYYSQIVNDFQKGDIAEGYSVSREKKESFPLTVTSAQKNPTAFYLCASSVRTGTGGGNQPQHFGDGTRLSIL.

V usage is TRBV18 and J usage is TRBJ2-7, with D tentatively TRBD1 (6 bases). Germline assignment: CDR1 KGHSH and CDR2 LQKENI. Trimming shortened V by 3 bases and J by 4 bases, and 10 bases separated the two germline ends. This CDR3 has 13 amino acids. CDR3 loop: CASSPKTGYEQYF. In nucleotides, the CDR3 is TGTGCCAGCTCACCCAAAACAGGGTACGAGCAGTACTTC.